This T cell receptor beta chain was retrieved from a study of early T cells in non-severe SARS-CoV-2 infection. As for the study in general: Sequencing of unsorted whole blood was done on bulk RNA, leaving chains unpaired.

Each cDNA molecule carried a unique molecular identifier. TCRdb independently ran MiXCR on the 5' RACE reads; one entry per CDR3 protein. The table has 110,000 or so distinct CDR3 sequences, about 12% seen once; the top ten hold around 3%. As concerns this clonotype: As yet, its antigen is unknown.

The study, taken as a whole, reports: Anti-spike CD8 responses were favored by VDJdb matching, which missed private and CD4 specificities.

Trimming took 8 bases from V and 0 from J, leaving 16 bases between them. CDR1 SNHLY and CDR2 FYNNEI come from the germline V gene. The CDR3 is 15 residues long. The rearrangement uses TRBV2 and TRBJ2-5; D is undetermined. This clonotype was obtained from an adult who was a healthcare worker with PCR-confirmed SARS-CoV-2 infection or an uninfected control (not recorded which). Source material: whole blood. DNA for the CDR3: TGTGCCAGCGAGATTGAGTCAGTAAACCAAGAGACCCAGTACTTC. Protein: CASEIESVNQETQYF.